Shown below are 21 T cell receptor beta chains from a single sample sequenced in a study of molecular identifiers for immune sequencing clone quantification. TCRdb reanalysed the PCR reads using MiXCR and keeps one entry per CDR3 protein. This sample has about 510,000 distinct CDR3 sequences, with around 25% found just once. Sequenced: naive CD8+ T cells from blood, with Jurkat cell RNA spiked in. Regarding subset: FACS-sorted CD8+CD4-CCR7+CD45RA+ naive T cells. The source is a human donor in good health. Some libraries in this study had Jurkat cell RNA spiked in.

The sample holds a few counts of this clonotype. The chain links TRBV7-9 to TRBJ2-7; a possible D gene is TRBD1 (6 bases). CDR3 length: 17 residues. Trimming shortened V by 5 bases and J by 2 bases, and 22 bases separated the two germline ends. The germline gives CDR1 SEHNR, CDR2 FQNEAQ (reference sequence). CDR3 sequence: CASSQSQDSALTYEQYF. CDR3 nucleotides: TGTGCCAGCAGCCAAAGCCAGGACAGTGCACTCACCTACGAGCAGTACTTC.

This clonotype was counted many times. This chain joins TRBV7-2 and TRBJ2-1, with D unclear. The ends were cut back, 2 bases at V and 10 bases at J, with 12 bases in the middle. Germline values: CDR1 SGHTA, CDR2 FQGNSA. The CDR3 is made up of 13 amino acids. In DNA, the CDR3 is TGTGCCAGCAGCTTAATTGGACCTGGGGAGCAGTTCTTC. Residues: CASSLIGPGEQFF.

The sample holds many counts of this clonotype. The rearrangement links TRBV20-1 to TRBJ2-7; no reliable D call. This CDR3 region has 13 residues. V lost 0 bases and J 0 bases, leaving 6 bases between the germline ends. CDR1 DFQATT and CDR2 SNEGSKA come from the germline V gene (reference sequence). CDR3 loop: CSARERSSYEQYF. CDR3 sequence (DNA): TGCAGTGCTAGAGAGCGCAGCTCCTACGAGCAGTACTTC.

This chain links TRBV19 with TRBJ2-7; tentative D call: TRBD1 (6 bases). The V and J ends lost 4 bases and 3 bases respectively, with 16 bases between them. There are 15 residues in the CDR3. CDR1 and CDR2 (germline): LNHDA, SQIVND (reference sequence). The CDR3 region has the DNA TGTGCCAGTAGTAAGCGACAGGATAAAGACTACGAGCAGTACTTC. As protein: CASSKRQDKDYEQYF.

A remark on this clonotype: The conserved closing phenylalanine or tryptophan is absent in this CDR3, likely reflecting a read error. The chain joins TRBV4-3 to TRBJ2-3; D is uncertain. Germline values: CDR1 LGHNA, CDR2 YSLEER. The CDR3 is 15 residues long. V lost 2 bases and J 1 base, leaving 10 bases between the germline ends. DNA for the CDR3: TGCGCCAGCAGCCAATACGCACTCCGCACAGATACGCAGTATCTT. Translation: CASSQYALRTDTQYL.

This clonotype was recorded a few times. This clone may be a read error of a much larger clone one base away. The rearrangement uses TRBV30 and TRBJ1-1; D not certain. The CDR3 covers 11 residues. Germline values: CDR1 GTSNPN, CDR2 SVGIG (reference sequence). CDR3 region: CAWSVLTGAFF. CDR3 DNA: TGTGCCTGGAGTGTACTAACTGGAGCTTTCTTT.

The V call is TRBV6-5, the J call TRBJ1-2; no firm D call. Trimming took off 6 bases at V and 5 bases at J, with 16 bases between the two ends. Germline V CDR1 and CDR2: MNHEY, SVGAGI. The CDR3 extends over 14 amino acids. The CDR3 is CASRQLGSLYGYTF. For the CDR3, the DNA is TGTGCCAGCAGGCAACTTGGCAGTCTTTATGGCTACACCTTC.

This clonotype was seen more than once but under ten times. This sequence joins TRBV27 and TRBJ2-3; D call uncertain. Trimming cost V 3 bases and J 0 bases, with 7 bases left between them. Germline CDR1 reads MNHEY; CDR2 reads SMNVEV (reference sequence). The CDR3 is 14 amino acids. The CDR3 nucleotides read TGTGCCAGCAGTTTCTCCCCTAGCACAGATACGCAGTATTTT. Residues: CASSFSPSTDTQYF.

Details on this clonotype: A much larger clonotype is one base distant, so this may be a read error. Here the CDR3 omits its conserved ending phenylalanine or tryptophan, so a read error is the likely source. Here the CDR3 reads CAISGGAGQPQHS. Written as DNA, the CDR3 is TGTGCCATCAGTGGGGGTGCAGGTCAGCCCCAGCATTCT. The J gene is TRBJ1-5, the V gene TRBV10-3; D unresolved. From germline, CDR1 is ENHRY and CDR2 SYGVKD. Between the trimmed V and J ends, which lost 4 bases and 6 bases, there was a span of 10 bases. The CDR3 spans 13 residues.

This clonotype showed up just a few times. V is TRBV15 and J is TRBJ2-5, with D perhaps TRBD1 or TRBD2 (5 bases each). The germline gives CDR1 LNHNV, CDR2 YYDKDF (reference sequence). The CDR3 sequence is 21 residues long. The ends were cut back, 0 bases at V and 5 bases at J, with 31 bases in the middle. The CDR3 here is CATSREGAILYAGTEFETQYF. CDR3 in DNA: TGTGCCACCAGCAGAGAGGGCGCCATCCTTTATGCAGGGACCGAGTTCGAGACCCAGTACTTC.

This clonotype showed up just a few times. Possible read error: a much larger clone is one base away. The J gene is TRBJ2-2, the V gene TRBV6-2 or TRBV6-3, with D tentatively TRBD2 (5 bases). The CDR3 contains 16 residues. Per the germline V gene, CDR1 is MNHEY and CDR2 is SVGEGT. V was trimmed by 5 bases and J by 6 bases, leaving 19 bases between them. The CDR3 DNA reads TGTGCCAGCAGTACCTCTCCTTCGGGAAACCCCGGGGAGCTGTTTTTT. Translating gives CASSTSPSGNPGELFF.

This clonotype was picked up a small number of times. The chain carries TRBV6-2 or TRBV6-3 and TRBJ2-7; D possibly corresponds to TRBD1 (6 bases). The V gene lost 6 bases and the J gene lost 5 bases, with 14 bases spanning the gap. There are 13 residues in the CDR3. From germline, CDR1 is MNHEY and CDR2 SVGEGT. CDR3 coding DNA: TGTGCCAGCAGCTCTTACAGGGTCCACGAGCAGTACTTC. Translated: CASSSYRVHEQYF.

This clonotype was counted a few times. The chain carries TRBV30 and TRBJ2-3, with D maybe TRBD2 (6 bases). In germline, CDR1 is GTSNPN, CDR2 SVGIG (reference sequence). Trimming shortened V by 3 bases and J by 5 bases, and 9 bases separated the two germline ends. The CDR3 is 12 amino acids. CDR3 in amino acids: CAWSDSGDTQYF. CDR3 sequence (DNA): TGTGCCTGGAGCGATAGCGGAGATACGCAGTATTTT.

This clonotype has a handful of counts. The chain combines TRBV14 with TRBJ2-7, with TRBD2 identical over 9 bases. V lost 0 bases, J lost 3 bases, and 12 bases stayed unmatched. This CDR3 is built from 18 residues. Per the germline V gene, CDR1 is SGHDN and CDR2 is FVKESK. CDR3 residues: CASSQDKAQLTSGYEQYF. CDR3 nucleotide sequence: TGTGCCAGCAGCCAAGATAAGGCGCAACTGACTAGCGGCTACGAGCAGTACTTC.

In its sample, this clonotype was seen a few times. The rearrangement links TRBV20-1 to TRBJ2-7, with 11 bases that match TRBD2. This CDR3 is 15 amino acids long. Trimming cost V 6 bases and J 0 bases; bases outside gene matches: 7. Germline CDR1 and CDR2: DFQATT and SNEGSKA (reference sequence). In DNA, the CDR3 is TGCAGTGCGCGGTCGACTAGCGGGGCCTCCTACGAGCAGTACTTC. As protein: CSARSTSGASYEQYF.

This clonotype was seen more than once but under ten times. The chain carries TRBV20-1 and TRBJ1-2, with D hard to call. The germline V and J ends were trimmed by 0 bases and 3 bases, with 5 bases remaining between them. Per germline, CDR1 DFQATT and CDR2 SNEGSKA (reference sequence). The CDR3 runs 12 residues. In DNA, the CDR3 is TGCAGTGCTAGAGAAGAAGACTATGGCTACACCTTC. Translation gives CSAREEDYGYTF.

The gene calls are TRBV12-3 or TRBV12-4 and TRBJ1-2, with D tentatively TRBD1 (6 bases). The length of the CDR3 is 14 residues. V gave up 4 bases and J gave up 2 bases, with 11 bases separating them. The DNA of the CDR3 is TGTGCCAGCAGTTGGACAGTCTACAACTATGGCTACACCTTC. It codes for CASSWTVYNYGYTF.

In regard to this clonotype: One end of the junction does not line up with germline, which may come from a read error. The chain links TRBV5-3 to TRBJ1-6, with a possible D match to TRBD1 (6 bases). TRBV5-3 is recorded as an ORF, its role being uncertain. This CDR3 has 18 amino acids. CDR3 protein: CASSLDGGRGFYNSPLHF. DNA for the CDR3: TGTGCCAGCAGCTTGGATGGTGGCAGGGGATTCTATAATTCACCCCTCCACTTT.

This clonotype has a handful of counts. The chain carries TRBV6-6 and TRBJ1-5; D unclear. Per the germline V gene, CDR1 is MNHNY and CDR2 is SVGAGI (reference sequence). Trimming cost V 10 bases and J 3 bases, with 10 bases left between them. The CDR3 length is 12 residues. CDR3 loop: CATKSDNQPQHF. CDR3 DNA sequence: TGTGCCACCAAATCCGACAATCAGCCCCAGCATTTT.

This clonotype was observed at least ten times. This chain joins TRBV28 and TRBJ2-7; unclear D gene. V lost 2 bases to trimming and J lost 2 bases, with 13 bases between them. Per germline, CDR1 MDHEN and CDR2 SYDVKM. The CDR3 spans 15 residues. The CDR3 bases are TGTGCCAGCAGTTTACGGAGTGACTCCCCCTACGAGCAGTACTTC. This gives the protein CASSLRSDSPYEQYF.

Ten or more counts support this clonotype. The genes are TRBV4-1 and TRBJ2-7; D might be TRBD2 (6 bases). Germline CDR1 reads MGHRA; CDR2 reads YSYEKL. The CDR3 consists of 13 residues. Trimming took 1 base from V and 7 from J, leaving 11 bases between them. CDR3 in DNA: TGCGCCAGCAGCCAAGCGCTAGCGAAAGAGCAGTACTTC. It yields the protein CASSQALAKEQYF.